This TCR beta chain was identified during a study of T cells in Graves' hyperthyroidism and ophthalmopathy. V trimming: 8 bases; J trimming: 4 bases; junction bases outside the gene matches: 7. The germline CDR1 and CDR2 sequences are MNHEY and SMNVEV (reference sequence). The CDR3 consists of 14 residues. This clonotype was seen only a few times. RNA transcripts provided the source from which TCR beta CDR3 regions were amplified. A set of HTBI primers served as the primers for a first-round RT-PCR of the TCR CDR3. Each CDR3 protein gets one entry after TCRdb re-called the multiplex PCR reads with MiXCR. The sample yields about 610,000 distinct CDR3 sequences, about 15% seen once. Orbital computed tomography and thyroid ultrasound, together with serum TRAb and thyroxine and clinical symptoms, were used for diagnoses.

The chain employs TRBV27 and TRBJ2-7, with 11 bases matching TRBD1. This TCR derives from a woman aged 40-49 years with Graves' ophthalmopathy. Sequenced: blood. The CDR3 bases are TGTGCCAGCGGGACAGGGGGGCCCTCGTACGAGCAGTACTTC. Its translation: CASGTGGPSYEQYF.